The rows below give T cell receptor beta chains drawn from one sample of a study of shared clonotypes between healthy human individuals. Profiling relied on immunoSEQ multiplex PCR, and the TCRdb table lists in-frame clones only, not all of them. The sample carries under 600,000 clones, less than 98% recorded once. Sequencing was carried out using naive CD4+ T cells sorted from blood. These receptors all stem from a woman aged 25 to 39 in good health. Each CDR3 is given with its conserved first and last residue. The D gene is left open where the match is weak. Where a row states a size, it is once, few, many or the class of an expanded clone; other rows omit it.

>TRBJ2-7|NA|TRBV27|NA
TGTGCCAGCACCCTCGACTACCCTACCTACGAGCAGTACTTC
CASTLDYPTYEQYF
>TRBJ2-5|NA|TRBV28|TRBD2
TGTGCCAGCAGTTTGCCCCGACTAGCGGGAGAACGAGAGACCCAGTACTTC
CASSLPRLAGERETQYF
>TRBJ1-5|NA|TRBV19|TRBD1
TGTGCCAGTAGTATATCCGGGACAGCTTACAATCAGCCCCAGCATTTT
CASSISGTAYNQPQHF
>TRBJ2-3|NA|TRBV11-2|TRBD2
TGTGCCAGCAGCTTGGGGACTAGCGGGGCGGCCACAGATACGCAGTATTTT
CASSLGTSGAATDTQYF
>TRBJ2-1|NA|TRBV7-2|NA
TGTGCCAGCAGCTTCAGCGGCTACAATGAGCAGTTCTTC
CASSFSGYNEQFF
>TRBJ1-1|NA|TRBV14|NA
TGTGCCAGCAGCCAGACAGGCATATTCGTCGGAGCTTTCTTT
CASSQTGIFVGAFF
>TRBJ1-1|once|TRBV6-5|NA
TGTGCCAGCAGGAACGTCAGGGGCACTGAAGCTTTCTTT
CASRNVRGTEAFF
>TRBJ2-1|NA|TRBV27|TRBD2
TGTGCCAGCAGTTTAGTGAGTTTAGCGGGAGGGAACAATGAGCAGTTCTTC
CASSLVSLAGGNNEQFF
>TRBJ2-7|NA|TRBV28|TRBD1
TGTGCCAGCAGTGGGGCTGACAGGGCTTCCTACGAGCAGTACTTC
CASSGADRASYEQYF
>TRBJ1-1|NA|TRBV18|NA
TGTGCCAGCTCACCACGAGATCAGGGATTTGCTTTCTTT
CASSPRDQGFAFF
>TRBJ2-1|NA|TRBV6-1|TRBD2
TGTGCCAGCAGTGAAGCCACGGGAGGGCCCTACAATGAGCAGTTCTTC
CASSEATGGPYNEQFF
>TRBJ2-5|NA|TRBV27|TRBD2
TGTGCCAGCAGTTTATCGTGGCTAGCGGGGCAAGAGACCCAGTACTTC
CASSLSWLAGQETQYF
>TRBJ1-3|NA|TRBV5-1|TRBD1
TGCGCCAGCAGCTATCGGACAGGGGCGATCTCTGGAAACACCATATATTTT
CASSYRTGAISGNTIYF
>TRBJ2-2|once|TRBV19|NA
TGTGCCAGTAGTATAATTTCGAACACCGGGGAGCTGTTTTTT
CASSIISNTGELFF
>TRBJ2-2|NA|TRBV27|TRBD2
TGTGCCAGCAGTTCGGCCGGGACTAGCGGGCGGATTATCGGGGAGCTGTTTTTT
CASSSAGTSGRIIGELFF
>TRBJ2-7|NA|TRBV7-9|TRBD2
TGTGCCAGCAAGCACGGGACTAGCGGGGGCCCGACCTACGAGCAGTACTTC
CASKHGTSGGPTYEQYF
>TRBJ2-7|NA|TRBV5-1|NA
TGCGCCAGCAGCTTGGCCTTTGGAACAAGACAAACCTACGAGCAGTACTTC
CASSLAFGTRQTYEQYF
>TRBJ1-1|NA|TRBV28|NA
TGTGCCAGCAGTCAGATGAACTATGAAGCTTTCTTT
CASSQMNYEAFF